This T cell receptor beta chain emerged from a study of blood T cell repertoires in COVID-19. The wider study: The United States, Italy and Spain provided the acute and convalescent COVID-19 samples. The analysed material was cDNA or gDNA that came from T cells, B-cell-depleted T cells, or PBMCs.

The table came from immunoSEQ multiplex PCR; TCRdb's copy has only in-frame clones and leaves some out. The data hold 200,000 to 250,000 clones, with roughly 80% observed a single time. The clonotype was recovered from a woman under 40 who had recovered from COVID-19. Source material: peripheral blood.

CDR3 nucleotide sequence: TGTGCCAGCAGCCAAGAAGTACTAGCGGGAGCATTTGAGCAGTTCTTC. This gives the protein CASSQEVLAGAFEQFF. The chain is built from TRBV3-1 (or the pseudogene TRBV3-2) and TRBJ2-1; 11 bases line up with TRBD2. The CDR3 contains 16 residues. V lost 0 bases to trimming and J lost 9 bases; unmatched junction nucleotides: 7. Germline values: CDR1 LGHDT, CDR2 YNNKEL (reference sequence).